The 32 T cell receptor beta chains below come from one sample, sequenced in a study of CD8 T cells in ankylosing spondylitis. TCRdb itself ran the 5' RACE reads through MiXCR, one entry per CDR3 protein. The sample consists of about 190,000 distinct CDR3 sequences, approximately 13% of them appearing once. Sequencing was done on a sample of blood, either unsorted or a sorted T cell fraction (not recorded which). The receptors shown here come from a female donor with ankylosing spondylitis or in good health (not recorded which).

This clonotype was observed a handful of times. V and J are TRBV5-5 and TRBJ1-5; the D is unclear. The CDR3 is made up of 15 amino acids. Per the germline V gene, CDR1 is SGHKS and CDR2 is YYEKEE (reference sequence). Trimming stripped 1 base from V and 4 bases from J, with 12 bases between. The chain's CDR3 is CASSLSAGRNQPQHF. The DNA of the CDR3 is TGTGCCAGCAGCTTGTCCGCAGGCCGAAATCAGCCCCAGCATTTT.

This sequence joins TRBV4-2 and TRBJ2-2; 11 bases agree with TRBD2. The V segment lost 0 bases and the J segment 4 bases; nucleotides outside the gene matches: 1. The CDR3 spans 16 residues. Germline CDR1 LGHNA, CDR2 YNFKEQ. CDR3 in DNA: TGTGCCAGCAGCCAAGAACTAGCGGGAGCCACCGGGGAGCTGTTTTTT. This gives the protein CASSQELAGATGELFF.

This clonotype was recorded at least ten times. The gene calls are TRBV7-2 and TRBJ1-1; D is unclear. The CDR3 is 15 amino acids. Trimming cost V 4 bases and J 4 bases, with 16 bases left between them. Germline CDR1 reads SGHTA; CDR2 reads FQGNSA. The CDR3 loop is CASSSEAGGSTEAFF. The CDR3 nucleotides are TGTGCCAGCAGCTCCGAGGCCGGCGGTAGCACTGAAGCTTTCTTT.

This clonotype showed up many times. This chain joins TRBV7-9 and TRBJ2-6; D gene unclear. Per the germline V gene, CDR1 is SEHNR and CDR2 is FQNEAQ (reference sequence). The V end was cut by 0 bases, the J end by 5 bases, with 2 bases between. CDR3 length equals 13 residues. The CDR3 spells CASSLAWANVLTF. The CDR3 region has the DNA TGTGCCAGCAGCTTAGCCTGGGCCAACGTCCTGACTTTC.

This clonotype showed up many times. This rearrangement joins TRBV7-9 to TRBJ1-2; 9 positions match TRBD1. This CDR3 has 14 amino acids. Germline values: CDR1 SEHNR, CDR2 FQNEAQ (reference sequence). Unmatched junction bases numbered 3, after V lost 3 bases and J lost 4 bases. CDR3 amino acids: CASSLGQGLYGYTF. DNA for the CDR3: TGTGCCAGCAGCTTGGGACAGGGACTCTATGGCTACACCTTC.

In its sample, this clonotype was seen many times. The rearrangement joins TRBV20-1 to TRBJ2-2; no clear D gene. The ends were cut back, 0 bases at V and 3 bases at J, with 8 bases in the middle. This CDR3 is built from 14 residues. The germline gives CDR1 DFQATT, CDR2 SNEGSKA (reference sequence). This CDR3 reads CSAREALDTGELFF. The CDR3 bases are TGCAGTGCTAGAGAGGCCCTAGACACCGGGGAGCTGTTTTTT.

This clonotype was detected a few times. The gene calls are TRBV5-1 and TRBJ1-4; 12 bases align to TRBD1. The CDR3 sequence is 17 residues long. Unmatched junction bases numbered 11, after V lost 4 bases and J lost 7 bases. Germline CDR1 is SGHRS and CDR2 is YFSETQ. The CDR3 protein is CASSIQGQGARSEKLFF. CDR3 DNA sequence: TGCGCCAGCAGCATCCAGGGACAGGGGGCGCGTAGTGAAAAACTGTTTTTT.

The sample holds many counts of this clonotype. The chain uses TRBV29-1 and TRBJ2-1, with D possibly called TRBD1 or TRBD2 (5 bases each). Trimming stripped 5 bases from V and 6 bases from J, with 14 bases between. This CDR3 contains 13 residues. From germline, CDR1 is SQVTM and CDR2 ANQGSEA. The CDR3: CSVSARGANEQFF. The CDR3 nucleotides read TGCAGCGTTTCTGCCCGGGGCGCCAATGAGCAGTTCTTC.

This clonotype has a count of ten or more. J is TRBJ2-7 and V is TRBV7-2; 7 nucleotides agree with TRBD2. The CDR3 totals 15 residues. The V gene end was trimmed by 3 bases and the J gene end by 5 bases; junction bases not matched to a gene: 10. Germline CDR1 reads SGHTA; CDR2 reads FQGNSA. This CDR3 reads CASSFRGLVVNEQYF. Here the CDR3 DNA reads TGTGCCAGCAGCTTTAGAGGACTAGTCGTCAACGAGCAGTACTTC.

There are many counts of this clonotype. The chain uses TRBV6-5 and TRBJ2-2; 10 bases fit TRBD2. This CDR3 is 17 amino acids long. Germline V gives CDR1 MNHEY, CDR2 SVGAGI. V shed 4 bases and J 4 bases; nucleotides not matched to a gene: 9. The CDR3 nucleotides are TGTGCCAGCAGTTCGGAGGGGACTAGCGACTTCACCGGGGAGCTGTTTTTT. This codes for CASSSEGTSDFTGELFF.

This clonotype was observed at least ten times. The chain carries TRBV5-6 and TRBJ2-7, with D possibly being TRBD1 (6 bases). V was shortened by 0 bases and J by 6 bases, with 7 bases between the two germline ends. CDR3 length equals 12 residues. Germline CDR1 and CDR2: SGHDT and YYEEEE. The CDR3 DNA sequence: TGTGCCAGCAGCTTGGGCAGGGGCGAGCAGTACTTC. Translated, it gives CASSLGRGEQYF.

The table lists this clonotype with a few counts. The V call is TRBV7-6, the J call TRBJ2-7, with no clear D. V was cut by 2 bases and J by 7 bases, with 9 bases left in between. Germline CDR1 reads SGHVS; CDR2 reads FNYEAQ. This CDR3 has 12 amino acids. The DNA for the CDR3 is TGTGCCAGCAGCTTAACTTTGGAAGAGCAGTACTTC. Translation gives CASSLTLEEQYF.

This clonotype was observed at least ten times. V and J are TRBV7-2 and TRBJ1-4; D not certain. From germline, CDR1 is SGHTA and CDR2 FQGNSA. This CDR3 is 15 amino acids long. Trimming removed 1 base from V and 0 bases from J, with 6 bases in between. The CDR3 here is CASSLGRATNEKLFF. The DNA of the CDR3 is TGTGCCAGCAGCTTAGGAAGGGCAACTAATGAAAAACTGTTTTTT.

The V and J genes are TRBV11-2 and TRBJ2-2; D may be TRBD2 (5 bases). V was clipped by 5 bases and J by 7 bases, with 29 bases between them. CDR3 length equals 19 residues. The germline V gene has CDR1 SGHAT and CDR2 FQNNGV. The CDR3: CASSPSIYYESGYGGELFF. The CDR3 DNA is TGTGCCAGCAGCCCCTCAATATACTACGAGTCGGGATATGGCGGGGAGCTGTTTTTT.

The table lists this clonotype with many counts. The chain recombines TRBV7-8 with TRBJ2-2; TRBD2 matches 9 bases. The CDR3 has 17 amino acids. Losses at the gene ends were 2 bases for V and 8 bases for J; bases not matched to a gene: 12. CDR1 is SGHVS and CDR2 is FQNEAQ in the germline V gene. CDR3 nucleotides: TGTGCCAGCAGCTTAATTAGCGGGAGACAATTTTCGGGGGAGCTGTTTTTT. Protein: CASSLISGRQFSGELFF.

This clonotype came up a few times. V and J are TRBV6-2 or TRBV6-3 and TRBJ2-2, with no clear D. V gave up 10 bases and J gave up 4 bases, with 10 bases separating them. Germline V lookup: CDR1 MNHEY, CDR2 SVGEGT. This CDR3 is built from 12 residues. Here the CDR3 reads CAIPTATGELFF. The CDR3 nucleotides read TGTGCCATCCCAACAGCCACCGGGGAGCTGTTTTTT.

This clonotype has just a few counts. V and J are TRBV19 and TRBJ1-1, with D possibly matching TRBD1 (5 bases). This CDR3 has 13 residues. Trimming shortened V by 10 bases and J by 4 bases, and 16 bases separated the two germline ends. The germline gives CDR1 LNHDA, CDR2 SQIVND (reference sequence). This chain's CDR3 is CATSRDQGTEAFF. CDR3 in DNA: TGTGCCACATCCCGGGATCAGGGCACTGAAGCTTTCTTT.

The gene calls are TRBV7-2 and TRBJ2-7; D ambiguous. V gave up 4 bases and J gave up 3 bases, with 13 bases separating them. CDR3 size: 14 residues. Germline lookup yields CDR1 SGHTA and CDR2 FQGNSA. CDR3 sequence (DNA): TGTGCCAGCAGCTCGTTTCCTTCGTACTACGAGCAGTACTTC. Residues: CASSSFPSYYEQYF.

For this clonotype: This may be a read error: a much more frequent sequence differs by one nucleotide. CDR3 in amino acids: CASSQVRGRAANTGELFF. CDR3 nucleotides: TGCGCCAGCAGCCAAGTTAGAGGGAGGGCCGCGAACACCGGGGAGCTGTTTTTT. The chain couples TRBV4-1 to TRBJ2-2, with 7 bases fitting TRBD2. Germline V lookup: CDR1 MGHRA, CDR2 YSYEKL. V was pared by 1 base and J by 0 bases, with 8 bases of the junction left unmatched. The CDR3 contains 18 residues.

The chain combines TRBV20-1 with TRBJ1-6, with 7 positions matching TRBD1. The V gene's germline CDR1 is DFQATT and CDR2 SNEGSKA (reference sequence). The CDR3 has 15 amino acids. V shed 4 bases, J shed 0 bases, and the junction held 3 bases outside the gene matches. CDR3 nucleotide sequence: TGCAGTGCTAACAGGGGAAGCTCCTATAATTCACCCCTCCACTTT. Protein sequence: CSANRGSSYNSPLHF.

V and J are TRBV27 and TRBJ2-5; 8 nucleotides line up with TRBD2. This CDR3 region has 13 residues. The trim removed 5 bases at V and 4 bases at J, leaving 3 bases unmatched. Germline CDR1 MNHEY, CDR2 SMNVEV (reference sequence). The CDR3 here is CASSGLARETQYF. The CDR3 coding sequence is TGTGCCAGCAGTGGACTAGCCCGAGAGACCCAGTACTTC.

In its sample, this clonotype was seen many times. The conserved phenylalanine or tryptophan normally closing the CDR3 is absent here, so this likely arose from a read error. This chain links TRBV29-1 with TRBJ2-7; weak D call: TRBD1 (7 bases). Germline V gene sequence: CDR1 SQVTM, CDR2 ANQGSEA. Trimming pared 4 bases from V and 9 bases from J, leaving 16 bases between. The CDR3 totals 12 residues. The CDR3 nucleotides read TGCAGCGTTGTACCGGGCCAGGGGGGGCAGTACCTC. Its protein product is CSVVPGQGGQYL.

The CDR3: CASSRSGEQYF. The CDR3 DNA reads TGTGCCAGCAGTCGAAGCGGTGAGCAGTACTTC. V is TRBV12-3 or TRBV12-4 and J is TRBJ2-7; weak D call: TRBD2 (5 bases). The CDR3 has 11 amino acids. V dropped 5 bases and J dropped 7 bases, with 9 bases sitting between them.

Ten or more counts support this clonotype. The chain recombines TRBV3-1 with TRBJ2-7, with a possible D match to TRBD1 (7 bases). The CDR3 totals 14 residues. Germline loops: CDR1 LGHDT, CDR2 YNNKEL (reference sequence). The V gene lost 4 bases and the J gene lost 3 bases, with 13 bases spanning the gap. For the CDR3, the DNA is TGTGCCAGCAGCCTAAGGGGGCGGGACTACGAGCAGTACTTC. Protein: CASSLRGRDYEQYF.

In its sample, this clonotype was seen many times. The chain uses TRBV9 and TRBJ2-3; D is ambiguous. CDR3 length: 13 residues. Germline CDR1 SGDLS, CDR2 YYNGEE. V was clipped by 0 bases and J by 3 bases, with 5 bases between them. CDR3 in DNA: TGTGCCAGCAGCGTAGTCGGGACAGATACGCAGTATTTT. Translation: CASSVVGTDTQYF.

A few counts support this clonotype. CDR3 DNA: TGTGCCACCCGGTCCAACGGCGGGAGTTACAATGAGCAGTTCTTC. Translating gives CATRSNGGSYNEQFF. The chain links TRBV24-1 to TRBJ2-1; 7 positions match TRBD2. CDR1 is KGHDR, CDR2 SFDVKD, per germline. V was clipped by 9 bases and J by 4 bases; unmatched bases: 11. The CDR3 extends over 15 amino acids.

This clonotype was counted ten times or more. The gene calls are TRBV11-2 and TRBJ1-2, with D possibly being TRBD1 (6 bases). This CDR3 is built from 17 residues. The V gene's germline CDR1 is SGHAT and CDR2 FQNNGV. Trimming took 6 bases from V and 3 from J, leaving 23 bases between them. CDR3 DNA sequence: TGTGCCAGCAGACCCGTAACTGGGGACATGTTTGACTATGGCTACACCTTC. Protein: CASRPVTGDMFDYGYTF.

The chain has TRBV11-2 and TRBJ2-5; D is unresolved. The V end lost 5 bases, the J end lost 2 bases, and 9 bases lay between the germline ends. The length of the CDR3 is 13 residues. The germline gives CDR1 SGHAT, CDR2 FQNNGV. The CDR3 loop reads CASSPMAQETQYF. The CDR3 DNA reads TGTGCCAGCAGCCCCATGGCGCAAGAGACCCAGTACTTC.

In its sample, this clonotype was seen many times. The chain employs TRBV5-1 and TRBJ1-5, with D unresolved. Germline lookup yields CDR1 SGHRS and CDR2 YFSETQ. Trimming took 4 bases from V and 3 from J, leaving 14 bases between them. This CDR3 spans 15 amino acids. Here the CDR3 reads CASSPWAGDNQPQHF. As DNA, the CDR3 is TGCGCCAGCAGCCCTTGGGCGGGAGACAATCAGCCCCAGCATTTT.

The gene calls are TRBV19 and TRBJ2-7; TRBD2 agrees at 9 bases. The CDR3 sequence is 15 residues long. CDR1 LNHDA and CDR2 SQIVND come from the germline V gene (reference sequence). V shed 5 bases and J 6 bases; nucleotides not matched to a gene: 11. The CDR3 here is CASSLLGLAGIEQYF. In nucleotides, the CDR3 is TGTGCCAGTAGTCTCCTTGGGCTAGCGGGAATCGAGCAGTACTTC.

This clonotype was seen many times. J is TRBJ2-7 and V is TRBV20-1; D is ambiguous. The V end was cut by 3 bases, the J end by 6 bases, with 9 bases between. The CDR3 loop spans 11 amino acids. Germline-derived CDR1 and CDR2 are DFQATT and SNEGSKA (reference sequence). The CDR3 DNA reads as TGCAGTGCTAGTTCCAAATCCGAGCAGTACTTC. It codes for CSASSKSEQYF.

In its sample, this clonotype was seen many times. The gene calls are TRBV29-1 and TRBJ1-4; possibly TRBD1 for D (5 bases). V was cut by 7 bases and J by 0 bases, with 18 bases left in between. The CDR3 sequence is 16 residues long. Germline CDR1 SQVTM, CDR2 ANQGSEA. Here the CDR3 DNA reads TGCAGCGCCGACCCGAAGATGGGGGCAACTAATGAAAAACTGTTTTTT. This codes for CSADPKMGATNEKLFF.